The 30 T cell receptor beta chains below come from one sample, sequenced in a study of OX40 agonist ivuxolimab in advanced cancers. Some clones are missing from TCRdb's copy, which holds only in-frame ones; the method was immunoSEQ multiplex PCR. Of 80,000 or so clones listed, 84% are singletons. The sample here was CD4+ or CD8+ T cells sorted from blood, taken in a trial of the OX40 agonist ivuxolimab. These receptors were taken from an adult with an advanced solid tumor such as melanoma, head and neck, liver or kidney cancer.

The chain uses TRBV5-6 and TRBJ2-2; D could derive from TRBD1 or TRBD2 (6 bases each). V shed 3 bases and J shed 3 bases, with 15 bases lying between them. The CDR3 has 16 residues. Per germline, CDR1 SGHDT and CDR2 YYEEEE. The DNA of the CDR3 is TGTGCCAGCAGCTCGCTGGGAGGACAGTACACCGGGGAGCTGTTTTTT. Translating it yields CASSSLGGQYTGELFF.

The rearrangement uses TRBV18 and TRBJ2-7; possible D gene TRBD2, 5 bases. With 6 bases removed from V and 2 bases from J, the gap between germline ends came to 11 bases. This CDR3 region has 13 residues. Germline V lookup: CDR1 KGHSH, CDR2 LQKENI. CDR3 DNA: TGTGCCAGCTCTCGGACTGGCGCCTACGAGCAGTACTTC. Protein sequence: CASSRTGAYEQYF.

The rearrangement links TRBV11-2 to TRBJ2-7; the match to TRBD2 covers 7 bases. V shed 1 base and J 3 bases; nucleotides not matched to a gene: 3. CDR1 is SGHAT and CDR2 is FQNNGV in the germline V gene. CDR3 length equals 14 residues. The CDR3 loop is CASSLVLAVYEQYF. Written as DNA, the CDR3 is TGTGCCAGCAGCTTAGTTCTAGCGGTCTACGAGCAGTACTTC.

The chain joins TRBV6-7 to TRBJ2-5; 10 bases are a match to TRBD2. TRBV6-7 is known as an ORF, though its function is uncertain. The CDR3 is 18 residues long. The junction had 14 bases not matched to a gene; V was cut back by 2 bases and J by 5 bases. CDR3 loop: CASSYVAGGGFPRETQYF. The CDR3 DNA reads TGTGCCAGCAGTTACGTAGCGGGAGGAGGGTTCCCAAGGGAGACCCAGTACTTC.

The CDR3 DNA reads TGTGCCAGCAGCAAAGCGGGGACTGAAGCTTTCTTT. Protein sequence: CASSKAGTEAFF. This chain uses TRBV7-9 with TRBJ1-1; D gene uncertain. The CDR3 has 12 residues. Germline V CDR1 and CDR2: SEHNR, FQNEAQ (reference sequence). The V end lost 5 bases, the J end lost 5 bases, and 9 bases lay between the germline ends.

This chain links TRBV19 with TRBJ2-3; 7 bases are shared with TRBD2. The CDR3 totals 16 residues. Trimming cost V 4 bases and J 2 bases; bases outside gene matches: 9. Germline CDR1 and CDR2: LNHDA and SQIVND (reference sequence). The CDR3 DNA reads as TGTGCCAGTAGTAGTTCCCCTAGCGGTTACACAGATACGCAGTATTTT. It is translated as CASSSSPSGYTDTQYF.

The chain is built from TRBV5-1 and TRBJ2-5; 9 nucleotides line up with TRBD2. V dropped 0 bases and J dropped 4; count of bases not matched to a gene: 10. CDR3 length equals 17 residues. Germline CDR1 SGHRS, CDR2 YFSETQ. The CDR3: CASSLARGGGAGETQYF. CDR3 coding DNA: TGCGCCAGCAGCTTGGCCCGCGGCGGGGGGGCCGGAGAGACCCAGTACTTC.

This chain joins TRBV7-9 and TRBJ2-5; the D is unclear. Germline V CDR1 and CDR2: SEHNR, FQNEAQ (reference sequence). CDR3 length equals 11 residues. V dropped 3 bases and J dropped 1 base, with 0 bases sitting between them. The CDR3 region is CASSFQETQYF. DNA for the CDR3: TGTGCCAGCAGCTTCCAAGAGACCCAGTACTTC.

J is TRBJ2-3 and V is TRBV18, with 7 bases aligning to TRBD1. Germline lookup yields CDR1 KGHSH and CDR2 LQKENI. V was clipped by 2 bases and J by 3 bases; unmatched bases: 5. CDR3 length: 15 amino acids. CDR3 DNA sequence: TGTGCCAGCTCACCAAGGGGGCCGGGTACAGATACGCAGTATTTT. This codes for CASSPRGPGTDTQYF. Full variable domain (outside the CDR3, taken from reference TRBV18 and TRBJ2-3): NAGVMQNPRHLVRRRGQEARLRCSPMKGHSHVYWYRQLPEEGLKFMVYLQKENIIDESGMPKERFSAEFPKEGPSILRIQQVVRGDSAAYFCASSPRGPGTDTQYFGPGTRLTVL.

The chain is built from TRBV11-3 and TRBJ2-2; 7 bases are a match to TRBD1. CDR3 length: 15 amino acids. V trimming: 5 bases; J trimming: 2 bases; junction bases outside the gene matches: 5. Germline loops: CDR1 SGHNT, CDR2 YENEEA. The CDR3 DNA is TGTGCCAGCAGCCCCCGGGACAGAAACACCGGGGAGCTGTTTTTT. Encoded protein: CASSPRDRNTGELFF.

This clone is large by share. The chain links TRBV6-5 to TRBJ2-2; D perhaps matches TRBD1 (6 bases). The CDR3 has 15 amino acids. V lost 5 bases, J lost 3 bases, and 13 bases lay in between. Germline-derived CDR1 and CDR2 are MNHEY and SVGAGI. CDR3 in DNA: TGTGCCAGCAGTAACACAGGGATTTACACCGGGGAGCTGTTTTTT. It codes for CASSNTGIYTGELFF.

This sequence joins TRBV6-5 and TRBJ2-5; the D gene is possibly TRBD1 (5 bases). Germline CDR1 is MNHEY and CDR2 is SVGAGI. Trimming removed 5 bases at V and 1 base at J, with 14 bases between. This CDR3 comprises 15 residues. The CDR3 region has the DNA TGTGCCAGCAGTGGCCGACAGAAGCTCCAAGAGACCCAGTACTTC. Protein sequence: CASSGRQKLQETQYF.

This clone has just one count. This chain joins TRBV6-5 and TRBJ2-7; the D gene is possibly TRBD2 (6 bases). V dropped 7 bases and J dropped 1 base, with 11 bases sitting between them. CDR1 is MNHEY, CDR2 SVGAGI, per germline. CDR3 length: 13 residues. CDR3 DNA sequence: TGTGCCAGCACTAGCGAGAGGTCCTACGAGCAGTACTTC. It encodes CASTSERSYEQYF.

This chain connects TRBV30 to TRBJ1-4, with D hard to call. CDR1 and CDR2 (germline): GTSNPN, SVGIG (reference sequence). This CDR3 contains 15 residues. V was cut by 2 bases and J by 6 bases, with 16 bases left in between. The CDR3 reads CAWSRRGVAYEKLFF. In DNA form, the CDR3 reads TGTGCCTGGAGTCGCCGCGGGGTGGCGTATGAAAAACTGTTTTTT.

This clone came up a few times. This rearrangement joins TRBV2 to TRBJ2-7; unclear D gene. Trimming removed 1 base at V and 3 bases at J, with 1 base between. The length of the CDR3 is 11 residues. The germline V gene encodes CDR1 SNHLY and CDR2 FYNNEI. The CDR3 nucleotides read TGTGCCAGCAGTGAAGTCTACGAGCAGTACTTC. This sequence encodes CASSEVYEQYF.

V gene TRBV28 combines with J gene TRBJ2-7; tentative D call: TRBD2 (5 bases). The CDR3 spans 12 residues. The ends were cut back, 8 bases at V and 2 bases at J, with 10 bases in the middle. The germline gives CDR1 MDHEN, CDR2 SYDVKM. CDR3 nucleotides: TGTGCCAGCGGGAGAGGCCCCTACGAGCAGTACTTC. Amino acid sequence: CASGRGPYEQYF.

This clone was counted a single time. This rearrangement joins TRBV4-3 to TRBJ2-3, with D perhaps given as TRBD1 or TRBD2 (5 bases each). The V and J ends lost 0 bases and 0 bases respectively, with 10 bases between them. The CDR3 sequence is 16 residues long. Germline CDR1 reads LGHNA; CDR2 reads YSLEER. CDR3 sequence: CASSQDLGVSTDTQYF. CDR3 DNA sequence: TGCGCCAGCAGCCAAGATTTGGGGGTCAGCACAGATACGCAGTATTTT.

The rearrangement uses TRBV7-9 and TRBJ2-5, with TRBD2 matching over 9 bases. With 4 bases clipped from V and 0 bases from J, the junction kept 6 bases outside the gene matches. Germline values: CDR1 SEHNR, CDR2 FQNEAQ (reference sequence). The CDR3 is 16 amino acids. The CDR3 region has the DNA TGTGCCAGCAGCTCCGTCGGCGGGGGGGACCAAGAGACCCAGTACTTC. It translates to CASSSVGGGDQETQYF.

The chain couples TRBV9 to TRBJ2-5; D is unresolved. Per germline, CDR1 SGDLS and CDR2 YYNGEE. With 0 bases removed from V and 2 bases from J, the gap between germline ends came to 8 bases. The CDR3 consists of 14 residues. CDR3 residues: CASSVVRGQETQYF. The CDR3 DNA follows: TGTGCCAGCAGCGTAGTACGCGGACAAGAGACCCAGTACTTC.

This chain joins TRBV14 and TRBJ2-7; D is possibly TRBD1 (5 bases). The CDR3 consists of 13 residues. Germline values: CDR1 SGHDN, CDR2 FVKESK. Trimming stripped 1 base from V and 6 bases from J, with 10 bases between. The CDR3 protein is CASSQGGPPEQYF. The CDR3 nucleotides are TGTGCCAGCAGCCAAGGGGGCCCGCCCGAGCAGTACTTC. Filled out from reference TRBV14 and TRBJ2-7, the complete variable domain reads EAGVTQFPSHSVIEKGQTVTLRCDPISGHDNLYWYRRVMGKEIKFLLHFVKESKQDESGMPNNRFLAERTGGTYSTLKVQPAELEDSGVYFCASSQGGPPEQYFGPGTRLTVT.

This clone was detected a few times. This sequence joins TRBV28 and TRBJ2-7, with D possibly being TRBD1 (7 bases). CDR1 and CDR2 from the germline V gene are MDHEN and SYDVKM. There are 17 residues in the CDR3. The V end was cut by 2 bases, the J end by 1 base, with 18 bases between. The CDR3 protein is CASSLTTGFGRSYEQYF. The CDR3 DNA reads as TGTGCCAGCAGTTTAACGACAGGGTTCGGGAGATCCTACGAGCAGTACTTC.

The rearrangement uses TRBV28 and TRBJ2-1; D is ambiguous. The CDR3 has 18 residues. The germline gives CDR1 MDHEN, CDR2 SYDVKM. Trimming stripped 2 bases from V and 0 bases from J, with 17 bases between. The CDR3 region has the DNA TGTGCCAGCAGTTTAATTTCTTTTGGCAGGAGCTCCTACAATGAGCAGTTCTTC. Its protein product is CASSLISFGRSSYNEQFF.

This clone came up a few times. The V gene is TRBV7-9, the J gene TRBJ1-1, with D tentatively TRBD1 (6 bases). Germline loops: CDR1 SEHNR, CDR2 FQNEAQ (reference sequence). The V end was cut by 4 bases, the J end by 6 bases, with 12 bases between. The CDR3 is 13 amino acids. CDR3 amino acids: CASSSSRGPEAFF. The CDR3 DNA sequence: TGTGCCAGCAGCTCCAGCAGGGGTCCTGAAGCTTTCTTT.

This clone was picked up one time. The J gene is TRBJ2-5, the V gene TRBV6-5; D could derive from TRBD1 or TRBD2 (5 bases each). V was shortened by 3 bases and J by 0 bases, with 11 bases between the two germline ends. The CDR3 is 15 residues long. Germline V CDR1 and CDR2: MNHEY, SVGAGI. The chain's CDR3 is CASSYFLGDQETQYF. In nucleotides, the CDR3 is TGTGCCAGCAGTTATTTTTTGGGGGACCAAGAGACCCAGTACTTC.

J is TRBJ1-1 and V is TRBV29-1; D gene unclear. Trimming left V 6 bases short and J 8 bases short, with 13 bases between. The CDR3 is made up of 11 amino acids. Germline CDR1 reads SQVTM; CDR2 reads ANQGSEA. This CDR3 reads CSVRGGREAFF. CDR3 bases: TGCAGCGTCCGAGGAGGGAGAGAAGCTTTCTTT. Complete variable domain (other parts from reference TRBV29-1 and TRBJ1-1): SAVISQKPSRDICQRGTSLTIQCQVDSQVTMMFWYRQQPGQSLTLIATANQGSEATYESGFVIDKFPISRPNLTFSTLTVSNMSPEDSSIYLCSVRGGREAFFGQGTRLTVV.

The rearrangement links TRBV7-9 to TRBJ2-3; no clear D. The V gene lost 2 bases and the J gene lost 7 bases, with 10 bases spanning the gap. The CDR3 extends over 13 amino acids. CDR1 and CDR2 from the germline V gene are SEHNR and FQNEAQ (reference sequence). The CDR3 DNA reads TGTGCCAGCAGCTTAAGTTCCTCCAATACGCAGTATTTT. Translating gives CASSLSSSNTQYF.

V is TRBV12-5 and J is TRBJ1-5; TRBD1 matches 7 bases. The CDR3 loop spans 15 amino acids. Germline V gives CDR1 LGHNT, CDR2 FRNRAP. The V gene end was trimmed by 2 bases and the J gene end by 5 bases; junction bases not matched to a gene: 6. The CDR3, as DNA: TGTGCTAGTGGTTTGCCACAGGGGCCCTATCAGCCCCAGCATTTT. It is translated as CASGLPQGPYQPQHF.

This chain links TRBV15 with TRBJ2-5; TRBD2 might be the D (7 bases). The CDR3 covers 15 residues. CDR1 LNHNV and CDR2 YYDKDF come from the germline V gene (reference sequence). The V end was cut by 4 bases, the J end by 4 bases, with 16 bases between. The CDR3: CATSTPGGLGETQYF. The CDR3 region has the DNA TGTGCCACCAGCACCCCGGGGGGCCTAGGAGAGACCCAGTACTTC.

This chain links TRBV27 with TRBJ1-4; D gene unclear. Deletions cut 6 bases from V and 5 bases from J, with 13 bases between. CDR1 and CDR2 (germline): MNHEY, SMNVEV (reference sequence). This CDR3 has 14 amino acids. The CDR3 spells CASRWIGPNEKLFF. The CDR3 region has the DNA TGTGCCAGCAGATGGATAGGGCCAAATGAAAAACTGTTTTTT.

The chain couples TRBV9 to TRBJ2-7, with 10 bases identical to TRBD2. CDR3 length equals 15 residues. V was pared by 0 bases and J by 2 bases, with 2 bases of the junction left unmatched. Germline V lookup: CDR1 SGDLS, CDR2 YYNGEE. Here the CDR3 DNA reads TGTGCCAGCAGCGTAGCCGGGACTAGCGCCTACGAGCAGTACTTC. Amino acids: CASSVAGTSAYEQYF.